This T cell receptor beta chain is drawn from a study of cytomegalovirus exposure and HLA in healthy donors. Study-level findings and limits: Presence/absence analyses supposed approximately even sequencing depth among donors.

With 60 Vbeta and 13 Jbeta primers, the PCR was carried out. Repertoires were generated with immunoSEQ multiplex PCR, while TCRdb's copy carries only in-frame clones and drops some. The sample has some 140,000 clones, roughly 80% seen once. A single count supports this clone. The target antigen is unknown. The sequencing sample was made of PBMCs. The clonotype was recovered from a man aged 18 to 30 in good health and CMV-seronegative.

CDR3 nucleotide sequence: TGTGCCAGCAGCTTAGGGCCGGGGGTAAGGGTGAACACTGAAGCTTTCTTT. Translation gives CASSLGPGVRVNTEAFF. V gene TRBV7-8 combines with J gene TRBJ1-1, with D perhaps TRBD1 (5 bases). CDR3 length equals 17 residues. Germline V lookup: CDR1 SGHVS, CDR2 FQNEAQ. Trimming shortened V by 1 base and J by 0 bases, and 15 bases separated the two germline ends.